The 32 T cell receptor beta chains below were found in one sample sequenced in a study of blood T cell repertoires in COVID-19. Only in-frame clones appear in the TCRdb table, and some are missing; sequencing was by immunoSEQ multiplex PCR. The sample carries 300,000 to 350,000 clones, about 90% recorded once. Sequenced: PBMCs or T cells enriched from blood (not recorded which). The receptors stem from a woman aged 25-40 years who had recovered from COVID-19.

This clone was picked up a small number of times. The rearrangement joins TRBV7-8 to TRBJ2-3; the D gene is possibly TRBD1 (7 bases). The CDR3 has 15 amino acids. V was trimmed by 5 bases and J by 7 bases, leaving 19 bases between them. Germline lookup yields CDR1 SGHVS and CDR2 FQNEAQ. CDR3 nucleotide sequence: TGTGCCAGCAGCGAGAACGGACAGGCGGGGAATACGCAGTATTTT. Protein sequence: CASSENGQAGNTQYF. Complete variable domain (other parts from reference TRBV7-8 and TRBJ2-3): GAGVSQSPRYKVAKRGQDVALRCDPISGHVSLFWYQQALGQGPEFLTYFQNEAQLDKSGLPSDRFFAERPEGSVSTLKIQRTQQEDSAVYLCASSENGQAGNTQYFGPGTRLTVL.

This clone is a singleton in its sample. The chain links TRBV28 to TRBJ2-7, with D tentatively TRBD2 (5 bases). Per the germline V gene, CDR1 is MDHEN and CDR2 is SYDVKM. V was pared by 5 bases and J by 5 bases, with 16 bases between. The CDR3 contains 14 residues. CDR3 sequence reads: CASSLRTARDEQYF. The CDR3 DNA sequence: TGTGCCAGCAGTCTTCGGACGGCGCGGGACGAGCAGTACTTC. The full variable domain, its missing parts supplied by reference TRBV28 and TRBJ2-7, is DVKVTQSSRYLVKRTGEKVFLECVQDMDHENMFWYRQDPGLGLRLIYFSYDVKMKEKGDIPEGYSVSREKKERFSLILESASTNQTSMYLCASSLRTARDEQYFGPGTRLTVT.

CDR3 DNA: TGTGCCAGCACGTCAGGGACCTACGAGCAGTACTTC. Protein product: CASTSGTYEQYF. V and J are TRBV6-5 and TRBJ2-7; possible D gene TRBD1, 5 bases. The CDR3 runs 12 residues. Germline assignment: CDR1 MNHEY and CDR2 SVGAGI. V dropped 7 bases and J dropped 2 bases, with 9 bases sitting between them.

This chain uses TRBV9 with TRBJ2-7; a possible D gene is TRBD1 (6 bases). The length of the CDR3 is 13 residues. The germline V gene has CDR1 SGDLS and CDR2 YYNGEE. V lost 0 bases to trimming and J lost 12 bases, with 16 bases between them. This CDR3 reads CASSVDHRADRYF. The DNA for the CDR3 is TGTGCCAGCAGCGTAGATCACAGGGCCGACCGGTACTTC.

V and J are TRBV9 and TRBJ1-2; D perhaps matches TRBD1 (6 bases). The CDR3 has 12 residues. Per the germline V gene, CDR1 is SGDLS and CDR2 is YYNGEE. Trimming shortened V by 5 bases and J by 6 bases, and 11 bases separated the two germline ends. CDR3 region: CASRGSGDGYTF. The CDR3, as DNA: TGTGCCAGCAGGGGGTCAGGGGATGGCTACACCTTC.

The V and J genes are TRBV2 and TRBJ2-3, with a tentative D call TRBD2 (6 bases). V shed 5 bases and J shed 2 bases, with 14 bases lying between them. This CDR3 spans 15 amino acids. Germline CDR1 and CDR2: SNHLY and FYNNEI. CDR3: CASSPGDFLTDTQYF. The CDR3 nucleotides are TGTGCCAGCAGTCCTGGGGACTTCCTCACAGATACGCAGTATTTT.

J is TRBJ1-1 and V is TRBV10-2, with a possible D match to TRBD1 (5 bases). CDR1 and CDR2 from the germline V gene are WSHSY and SAAADI. Trimming took 7 bases from V and 4 from J, leaving 13 bases between them. This CDR3 region has 13 residues. The CDR3 nucleotides read TGCGCCAGCACCACCAGGGAGGGCACTGAAGCTTTCTTT. This codes for CASTTREGTEAFF.

This chain joins TRBV23-1 and TRBJ1-1; 10 bases line up with TRBD1. TRBV23-1 is identified as an open reading frame with a role that is uncertain. The CDR3 extends over 12 amino acids. V lost 2 bases and J lost 11; bases outside the gene matches: 2. The CDR3 DNA reads TGCGCCAGCAGTCAACGGGACAGGGGTGCTTTCTTT. It translates to CASSQRDRGAFF.

This sequence joins TRBV24-1 and TRBJ2-3; 7 nucleotides line up with TRBD1. Germline V gene lookup returns CDR1 KGHDR and CDR2 SFDVKD. The CDR3 extends over 16 amino acids. Trimming cost V 4 bases and J 0 bases; bases outside gene matches: 6. CDR3 in amino acids: CATSDRGQFSTDTQYF. CDR3 sequence (DNA): TGTGCCACCAGTGACCGGGGACAGTTCAGCACAGATACGCAGTATTTT.

This clone was seen more than once but under ten times. The V and J genes are TRBV30 and TRBJ1-1; D perhaps matches TRBD1 (5 bases). Germline V lookup: CDR1 GTSNPN, CDR2 SVGIG (reference sequence). This CDR3 spans 12 amino acids. V lost 2 bases, J lost 11 bases, and 15 bases lay in between. The CDR3 DNA is TGTGCCTGGAGTAGGATAGTGGCAGGGGCTTTCTTT. Its protein is CAWSRIVAGAFF.

This clone appeared a few times. V usage is TRBV28 and J usage is TRBJ2-4, with TRBD2 identical over 11 bases. Germline CDR1 is MDHEN and CDR2 is SYDVKM. The CDR3 covers 16 residues. The J segment lost 6 bases and the V segment lost 5 bases, leaving 9 bases of the junction unmatched. CDR3 sequence reads: CASSPSGLADLNIQYF. Written as DNA, the CDR3 is TGTGCCAGCAGTCCCTCGGGACTAGCGGACCTAAACATTCAGTACTTC.

The V call is TRBV28, the J call TRBJ2-7, with D possibly being TRBD1 (5 bases). V lost 3 bases, J lost 4 bases, and 10 bases lay in between. This CDR3 is built from 13 residues. From germline, CDR1 is MDHEN and CDR2 SYDVKM. The CDR3 reads CASSFETAYEQYF. CDR3 sequence (DNA): TGTGCCAGCAGTTTTGAGACAGCATACGAGCAGTACTTC.

This clone was seen just once. The chain combines TRBV5-1 with TRBJ2-5, with D perhaps TRBD2 (8 bases). Germline assignment: CDR1 SGHRS and CDR2 YFSETQ. The length of the CDR3 is 16 residues. The germline V and J ends were trimmed by 0 bases and 5 bases, with 17 bases remaining between them. The CDR3 DNA reads TGCGCCAGCAGCTTGGGACAGGGACTAGGGGGGGAGACCCAGTACTTC. As protein: CASSLGQGLGGETQYF.

The chain has TRBV5-5 and TRBJ1-2; D remains unclear. The CDR3 is 13 residues long. The germline CDR1 and CDR2 sequences are SGHKS and YYEKEE (reference sequence). The V gene lost 1 base and the J gene lost 8 bases, with 12 bases spanning the gap. In DNA form, the CDR3 reads TGTGCCAGCAGCTTGAAGGCCGCAGGAGGCTACACCTTC. Its translation: CASSLKAAGGYTF.

The J gene is TRBJ2-1, the V gene TRBV29-1; the match to TRBD2 covers 11 bases. The CDR3 is made up of 15 amino acids. CDR1 and CDR2 from the germline V gene are SQVTM and ANQGSEA. V trimming: 4 bases; J trimming: 9 bases; junction bases outside the gene matches: 11. For the CDR3, the DNA is TGCAGCGTTGTGGGATTAGCGGGGGGGCAGAGTGAGCAGTTCTTC. Protein product: CSVVGLAGGQSEQFF.

The chain has TRBV15 and TRBJ2-1, with 8 bases lining up with TRBD1. Per the germline V gene, CDR1 is LNHNV and CDR2 is YYDKDF (reference sequence). The CDR3 length is 15 residues. J was trimmed by 7 bases and V by 2 bases; bases with no gene match: 7. In DNA, the CDR3 is TGTGCCACCAGCAGATCCGGGACAGGAAGAAATGAGCAGTTCTTC. Protein product: CATSRSGTGRNEQFF.

V is TRBV2 and J is TRBJ1-5; unclear D gene. CDR1 and CDR2 from the germline V gene are SNHLY and FYNNEI. V was clipped by 6 bases and J by 2 bases, with 11 bases between them. The CDR3 is made up of 14 amino acids. The chain's CDR3 is CASSGPGGNQPQHF. The CDR3 DNA reads TGTGCCAGCAGCGGGCCGGGAGGCAATCAGCCCCAGCATTTT.

V and J are TRBV9 and TRBJ2-7; the match to TRBD2 covers 10 bases. Germline V gene data show CDR1 as SGDLS and CDR2 as YYNGEE. Unmatched junction bases numbered 6, after V lost 4 bases and J lost 2 bases. There are 15 residues in the CDR3. The CDR3 nucleotides read TGTGCCAGCAGCTCCGAGCGGGGGGGGGCCTACGAGCAGTACTTC. Amino acid sequence: CASSSERGGAYEQYF.

This chain uses TRBV28 with TRBJ2-5; a possible D gene is TRBD2 (7 bases). This CDR3 region has 15 residues. The germline V gene has CDR1 MDHEN and CDR2 SYDVKM. The V end lost 6 bases, the J end lost 1 base, and 15 bases lay between the germline ends. The CDR3 protein is CASSPRGGAQETQYF. The DNA of the CDR3 is TGTGCCAGCAGCCCTAGGGGGGGGGCCCAAGAGACCCAGTACTTC.

This chain's CDR3 is CASSYRGSSYEQYF. CDR3 DNA: TGCGCCAGCAGCTACAGGGGCAGCTCCTACGAGCAGTACTTC. The chain links TRBV5-1 to TRBJ2-7, with TRBD1 matching 7 bases. Germline V gene lookup returns CDR1 SGHRS and CDR2 YFSETQ. The V and J ends lost 3 bases and 0 bases, in that order; junction bases with no gene match: 3. The CDR3 sequence is 14 residues long.

This clone appeared a single time. The chain couples TRBV7-8 to TRBJ2-7; 8 nucleotides agree with TRBD2. Looked up from germline, CDR1 is SGHVS and CDR2 is FQNEAQ. V was clipped by 1 base and J by 3 bases; unmatched bases: 2. The CDR3 is made up of 14 amino acids. CDR3 sequence: CASSLESGGYEQYF. CDR3 coding DNA: TGTGCCAGCAGCTTAGAAAGCGGGGGCTACGAGCAGTACTTC.

Only a few counts were recorded for this clone. This chain joins TRBV6-5 and TRBJ2-7; 7 bases are shared with TRBD1. The CDR3 extends over 15 amino acids. The germline gives CDR1 MNHEY, CDR2 SVGAGI. With V trimmed by 7 bases and J by 4 bases, 13 bases remained unmatched. CDR3 region: CASTKDRPPGYEQYF. The CDR3 DNA sequence: TGTGCCAGCACCAAGGACAGGCCGCCGGGGTACGAGCAGTACTTC.

The rearrangement uses TRBV7-9 and TRBJ1-5, with 8 nucleotides matching TRBD1. Trimming at V came to 5 bases and at J to 5 bases, leaving 8 bases not matched to a gene. The CDR3 is made up of 15 amino acids. CDR1 and CDR2 from the germline V gene are SEHNR and FQNEAQ (reference sequence). CDR3 nucleotides: TGTGCCAGCAGCGGTACAGGGGGAGTAGATCAGCCCCAGCATTTT. It is translated as CASSGTGGVDQPQHF.

The V call is TRBV14, the J call TRBJ2-5; D is undetermined. The CDR3 covers 15 residues. V was pared by 0 bases and J by 4 bases, with 12 bases between. Germline V gene data show CDR1 as SGHDN and CDR2 as FVKESK. The CDR3 loop reads CASSQDVVVAETQYF. Here the CDR3 DNA reads TGTGCCAGCAGCCAAGATGTTGTTGTGGCAGAGACCCAGTACTTC.

This chain connects TRBV10-3 to TRBJ1-2; weak D call: TRBD1 (6 bases). This CDR3 comprises 13 residues. Germline V lookup: CDR1 ENHRY, CDR2 SYGVKD. Trimming shortened V by 4 bases and J by 8 bases, and 14 bases separated the two germline ends. The CDR3 region has the DNA TGTGCCATCAGTGCCCCAGGGGTGGAAGGCTACACCTTC. It is translated as CAISAPGVEGYTF.

The genes are TRBV5-1 and TRBJ2-5, with TRBD2 matching over 14 bases. The CDR3 consists of 16 residues. The ends lost 4 bases at V and 4 bases at J; junction bases unmatched: 6. Germline lookup yields CDR1 SGHRS and CDR2 YFSETQ. Written as DNA, the CDR3 is TGCGCCAGCAGCGCGGGACTAGCGGGGGTGGGAGAGACCCAGTACTTC. Amino acid sequence: CASSAGLAGVGETQYF.

This clone showed up just once. The V gene is TRBV18, the J gene TRBJ2-2; TRBD2 matches at 9 bases. CDR1 is KGHSH, CDR2 LQKENI, per germline. The CDR3 covers 16 residues. V shed 2 bases, J shed 5 bases, and the junction held 6 bases outside the gene matches. This CDR3 reads CASSPNLAGSTGELFF. For the CDR3, the DNA is TGTGCCAGCTCACCAAATCTAGCGGGGTCGACCGGGGAGCTGTTTTTT.

The chain is built from TRBV28 and TRBJ2-7, with a weak D call TRBD2 (5 bases). Germline values: CDR1 MDHEN, CDR2 SYDVKM. There are 15 residues in the CDR3. V shed 7 bases and J shed 6 bases, with 22 bases lying between them. CDR3: CASMPGSSTRSEQYF. The CDR3 DNA reads as TGTGCCAGCATGCCGGGGAGTTCCACCCGCTCCGAGCAGTACTTC.

The chain couples TRBV12-3 or TRBV12-4 to TRBJ2-7; D is uncertain. Trimming shortened V by 3 bases and J by 3 bases, and 9 bases separated the two germline ends. The CDR3 is 13 amino acids. CDR3 residues: CASSLRGSYEQYF. The CDR3 bases are TGTGCCAGCAGTTTGAGAGGCAGCTACGAGCAGTACTTC.

This clone appeared a single time. This chain connects TRBV6-5 to TRBJ2-2, with unresolved D. Per germline, CDR1 MNHEY and CDR2 SVGAGI. The CDR3 is 13 residues long. The germline V and J ends were trimmed by 6 bases and 10 bases, with 15 bases remaining between them. Here the CDR3 DNA reads TGTGCCAGCAGCATAGTGTTGAGTGCGGAGCTGTTTTTT. It encodes CASSIVLSAELFF.

The gene calls are TRBV9 and TRBJ2-3, with 16 bases that match TRBD2. CDR1 and CDR2 (germline): SGDLS, YYNGEE. The CDR3 is 17 residues long. J lost 6 bases, V lost 4 bases, and 8 bases had no gene match. Here the CDR3 reads CASSPGTSGGAWDTQYF. CDR3 nucleotide sequence: TGTGCCAGCAGCCCCGGGACTAGCGGGGGGGCGTGGGATACGCAGTATTTT. Filled out from reference TRBV9 and TRBJ2-3, the complete variable domain reads DSGVTQTPKHLITATGQRVTLRCSPRSGDLSVYWYQQSLDQGLQFLIQYYNGEERAKGNILERFSAQQFPDLHSELNLSSLELGDSALYFCASSPGTSGGAWDTQYFGPGTRLTVL.

The genes are TRBV9 and TRBJ2-1; D is unresolved. The CDR3 consists of 13 residues. The V end was cut by 0 bases, the J end by 5 bases, with 6 bases between. From germline, CDR1 is SGDLS and CDR2 YYNGEE. CDR3: CASSVGGNNEQFF. CDR3 sequence (DNA): TGTGCCAGCAGCGTAGGAGGCAACAATGAGCAGTTCTTC.